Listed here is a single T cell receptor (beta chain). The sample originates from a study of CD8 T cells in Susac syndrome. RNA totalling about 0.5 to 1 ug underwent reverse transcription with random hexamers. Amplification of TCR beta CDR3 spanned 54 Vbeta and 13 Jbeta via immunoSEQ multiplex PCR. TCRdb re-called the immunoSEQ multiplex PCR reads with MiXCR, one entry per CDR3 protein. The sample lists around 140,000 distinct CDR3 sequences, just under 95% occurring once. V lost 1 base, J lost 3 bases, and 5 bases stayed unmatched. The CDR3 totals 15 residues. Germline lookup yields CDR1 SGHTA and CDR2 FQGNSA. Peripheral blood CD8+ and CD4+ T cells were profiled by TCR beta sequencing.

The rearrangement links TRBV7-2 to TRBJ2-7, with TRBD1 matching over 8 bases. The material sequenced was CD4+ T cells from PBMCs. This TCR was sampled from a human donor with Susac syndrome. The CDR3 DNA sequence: TGTGCCAGCAGCTTAGATGGCACAGGGGGCTACGAGCAGTACTTC. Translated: CASSLDGTGGYEQYF.